The entry that follows covers one T cell receptor beta chain sequence. Just one base apart from a much larger clone, this may be a read error. Germline CDR1 LNHNV, CDR2 YYDKDF (reference sequence). This CDR3 has 12 amino acids. This sample is drawn from a study of molecular identifiers for immune sequencing clone quantification. Study in general: The replicates split RNA from roughly 20,000 or 100,000 naive CD8 cells five ways and sequenced four.

TCRdb analysed the PCR reads with MiXCR anew, one entry per CDR3 protein. Counted here are fewer than 350,000 distinct CDR3 sequences, roughly 23% occurring once; the ten biggest clones make up 0.74%. Naive CD8 T cells were FACS-sorted by CD8+CD4-CCR7+CD45RA+ markers. The sequenced material came from naive CD8+ T cells from blood, with Jurkat cell RNA spiked in. As for subset: FACS-sorted CD8+CD4-CCR7+CD45RA+ naive T cells. The origin of this receptor is a human donor in good health. Some libraries in this study had Jurkat cell RNA spiked in. The gene calls are TRBV15 and TRBJ1-1; D gene uncertain. The CDR3 protein is CATSTWFTGAFF. The CDR3, as DNA: TGTGCCACCAGCACCTGGTTCACTGGAGCTTTCTTT.